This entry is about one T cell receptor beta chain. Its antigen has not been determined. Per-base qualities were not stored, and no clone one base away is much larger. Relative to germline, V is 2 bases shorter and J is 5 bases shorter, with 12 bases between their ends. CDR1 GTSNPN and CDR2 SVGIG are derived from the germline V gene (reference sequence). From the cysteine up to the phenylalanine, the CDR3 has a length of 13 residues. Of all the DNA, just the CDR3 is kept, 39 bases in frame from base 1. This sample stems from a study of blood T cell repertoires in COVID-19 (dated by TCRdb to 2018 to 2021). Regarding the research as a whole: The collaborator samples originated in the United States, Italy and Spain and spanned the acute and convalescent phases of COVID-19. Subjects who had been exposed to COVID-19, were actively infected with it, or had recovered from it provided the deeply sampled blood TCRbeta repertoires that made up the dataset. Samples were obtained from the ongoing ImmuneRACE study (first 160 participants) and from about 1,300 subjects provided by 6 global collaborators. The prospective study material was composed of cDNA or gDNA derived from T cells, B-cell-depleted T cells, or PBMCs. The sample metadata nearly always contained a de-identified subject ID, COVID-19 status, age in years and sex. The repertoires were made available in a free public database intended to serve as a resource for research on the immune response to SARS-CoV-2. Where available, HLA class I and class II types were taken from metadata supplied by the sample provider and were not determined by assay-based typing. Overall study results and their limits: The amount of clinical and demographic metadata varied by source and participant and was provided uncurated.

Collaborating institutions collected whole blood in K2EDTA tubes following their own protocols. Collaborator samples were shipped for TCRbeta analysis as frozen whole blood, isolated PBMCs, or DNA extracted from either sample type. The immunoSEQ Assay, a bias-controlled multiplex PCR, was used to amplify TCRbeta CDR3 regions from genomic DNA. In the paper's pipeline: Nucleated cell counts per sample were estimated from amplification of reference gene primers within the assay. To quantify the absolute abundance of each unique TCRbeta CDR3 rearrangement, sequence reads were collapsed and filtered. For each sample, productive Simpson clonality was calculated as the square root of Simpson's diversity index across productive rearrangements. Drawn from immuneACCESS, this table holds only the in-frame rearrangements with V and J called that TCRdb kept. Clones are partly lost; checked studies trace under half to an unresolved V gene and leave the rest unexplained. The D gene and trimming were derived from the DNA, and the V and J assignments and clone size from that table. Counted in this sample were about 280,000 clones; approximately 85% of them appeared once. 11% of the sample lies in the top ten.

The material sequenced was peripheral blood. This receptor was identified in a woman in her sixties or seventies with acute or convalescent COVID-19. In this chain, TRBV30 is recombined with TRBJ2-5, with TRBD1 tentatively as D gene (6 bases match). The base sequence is TGTGCCTGGAGTCAGGGGTCAGGGGAGACCCAGTACTTC. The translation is CAWSQGSGETQYF. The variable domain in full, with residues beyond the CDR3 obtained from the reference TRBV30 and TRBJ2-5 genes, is SQTIHQWPATLVQPVGSPLSLECTVEGTSNPNLYWYRQAAGRGLQLLFYSVGIGQISSEVPQNLSASRPQDRQFILSSKKLLLSDSGFYLCAWSQGSGETQYFGPGTRLLVL.